This T cell receptor beta chain was documented in a study of T-cell reconstitution after alpha-beta-depleted transplantation in children. Study outcomes and limitations: Several hundred expanded graft clones reportedly supplied alpha-beta T cells about two months after transplant. Most T-cell counts and diversity one year after the transplant came from T cells that were newly produced. Surviving thymic progenitors and recipient T cells were the source of high TCRbeta diversity at day 60 in some patients.

In germline, CDR1 is DFQATT, CDR2 SNEGSKA (reference sequence). V shed 5 bases and J shed 4 bases, with 18 bases lying between them. CDR3 length equals 15 residues. A library of TCRbeta sequences, prepared with unique molecular identifiers, was generated. TCRdb analysed the PCR reads with MiXCR anew, one entry per CDR3 protein. The profile shows about 260,000 distinct CDR3 sequences, approximately 8.9% of them singletons. This clonotype was seen ten or more times. Its antigen is still unknown. The chain combines TRBV20-1 with TRBJ1-5, with a tentative D call TRBD1 (6 bases). The sequence was collected from a male patient younger than 18 who had a stem cell transplant for acute lymphoblastic leukemia, so the T cells may come from the graft donor. The sequencing here drew on PBMCs, mostly from graft donor cells, taken 180 days after TCRalphabeta/CD19-depleted stem cell transplant. The CDR3 nucleotides read TGCAGTGCTGGGCCCTCTGGGGGCCCGAATCAGCCCCAGCATTTT. Encoded protein: CSAGPSGGPNQPQHF.